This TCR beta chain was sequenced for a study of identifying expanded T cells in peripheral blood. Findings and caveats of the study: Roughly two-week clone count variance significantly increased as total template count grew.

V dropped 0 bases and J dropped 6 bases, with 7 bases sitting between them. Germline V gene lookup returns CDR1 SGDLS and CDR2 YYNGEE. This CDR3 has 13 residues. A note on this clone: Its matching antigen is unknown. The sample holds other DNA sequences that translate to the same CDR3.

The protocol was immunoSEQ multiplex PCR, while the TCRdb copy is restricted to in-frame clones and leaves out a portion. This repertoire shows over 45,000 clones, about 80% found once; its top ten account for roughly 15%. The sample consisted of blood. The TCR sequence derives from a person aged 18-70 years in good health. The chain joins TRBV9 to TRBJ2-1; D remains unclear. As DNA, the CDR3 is TGTGCCAGCAGCGTAGCCAGAGGCAATGAGCAGTTCTTC. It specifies CASSVARGNEQFF. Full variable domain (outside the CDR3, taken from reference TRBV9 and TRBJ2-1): DSGVTQTPKHLITATGQRVTLRCSPRSGDLSVYWYQQSLDQGLQFLIQYYNGEERAKGNILERFSAQQFPDLHSELNLSSLELGDSALYFCASSVARGNEQFFGPGTRLTVL.